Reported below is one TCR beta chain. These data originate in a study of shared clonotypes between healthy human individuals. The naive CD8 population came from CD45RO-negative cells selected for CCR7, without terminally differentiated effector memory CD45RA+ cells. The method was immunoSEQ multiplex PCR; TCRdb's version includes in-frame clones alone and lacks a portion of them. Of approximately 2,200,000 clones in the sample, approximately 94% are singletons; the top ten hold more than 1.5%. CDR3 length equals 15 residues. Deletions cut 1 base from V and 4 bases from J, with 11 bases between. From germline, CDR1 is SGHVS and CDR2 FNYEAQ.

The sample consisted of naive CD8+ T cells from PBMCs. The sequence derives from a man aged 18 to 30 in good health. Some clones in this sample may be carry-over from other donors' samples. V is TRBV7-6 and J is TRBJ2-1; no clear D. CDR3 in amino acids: CASSLESGPYNEQFF. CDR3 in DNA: TGTGCCAGCAGCTTAGAATCCGGGCCATACAATGAGCAGTTCTTC.